The sequence of this T cell receptor beta chain was determined in a study of blood T cell repertoires in COVID-19. Study details: From the United States, Italy and Spain came samples of acute and convalescent COVID-19. Sources were T cells, B-cell-depleted T cells, or PBMCs; the material itself was cDNA or gDNA.

Looked up from germline, CDR1 is SGHNT and CDR2 is YENEEA. The V and J ends lost 5 bases and 6 bases respectively, with 14 bases between them. CDR3 length: 13 residues. Only a few counts were recorded for this clone. Authors' data handling: From reference gene primer amplification, estimates of nucleated cell counts were derived. Libraries were prepared by immunoSEQ multiplex PCR; TCRdb keeps only in-frame clonotypes and omits some of them. V and J calls and clone size are those listed in that table; D and trimming were worked out from the DNA. The table has approximately 230,000 clones, 88% seen once; the top ten hold 1.3% to 1.5%.

The clonotype was recovered from an older man with acute or convalescent COVID-19. The rearrangement joins TRBV11-3 to TRBJ2-7; D may be TRBD2 (6 bases). Sequencing was performed on peripheral blood. The CDR3 DNA reads as TGTGCCAGCAGCCCCTCACGGGGAGGCGAGCAGTACTTC. Translating it yields CASSPSRGGEQYF.